A selection of T cell receptor beta chains follows, all from one sample in a study of T cells in Graves' hyperthyroidism and ophthalmopathy. TCRdb ran MiXCR on the multiplex PCR reads and lists one entry per CDR3 protein. Among some 400,000 distinct CDR3 sequences listed, around 13% were seen once. Sequenced input: blood. The receptor set was obtained from a woman in her sixties with Graves' hyperthyroidism. CDR3s include the opening cysteine and the closing phenylalanine or tryptophan. D genes are given only for firm matches. Size values are once, few and many counts, or a class for expanded clones, and some rows have none.

V	D	size	J	DNA	CDR3
TRBV20-1	-	many	TRBJ1-5	TGCAGTGCTAGAGACCCTTGGGATTGGAGCAATCAGCCCCAGCATTTT	CSARDPWDWSNQPQHF
TRBV2	-	many	TRBJ2-1	TGTGCCAGCAGCGATTTTAACGGCTCTCCGGGCAATGAGCAGTTCTTC	CASSDFNGSPGNEQFF
TRBV19	TRBD1	-	TRBJ2-1	TGTGCCAGTATGGGGAAATCACAGGGGGTGGCTTACAATGAGCAGTTCTTC	CASMGKSQGVAYNEQFF
TRBV18	TRBD1	many	TRBJ1-2	TGTGCCAGCTCAGGCCCGGGACAGGAGTATGGCTACACCTTC	CASSGPGQEYGYTF
TRBV28	-	many	TRBJ1-2	TGTGCCAGCCCTTGGGAACCAAACTATGGCTACACCTTC	CASPWEPNYGYTF
TRBV3-1	-	many	TRBJ2-2	TGTGCCAGCACCAATTCGCGGACCGGGGAGCTGTTTTTT	CASTNSRTGELFF
TRBV30	TRBD1	many	TRBJ1-1	TGTGCCTGGAGGACCGGGACAGGGGGTTTTGTTGAAGCTTTCTTT	CAWRTGTGGFVEAFF
TRBV28	-	-	TRBJ2-2	TGTGCCAGCCTAGCGTTCGGGGAGCTGTTTTTT	CASLAFGELFF
TRBV27	-	-	TRBJ2-2	TGTGCCAGCACCCTGGGTGGTTCGAACACCGGGGAGCTGTTTTTT	CASTLGGSNTGELFF
TRBV6-1	-	many	TRBJ2-1	TGTGCCAGCAGTGAAGTAGGGGGCAATGAGCAGTTCTTC	CASSEVGGNEQFF
TRBV24-1	TRBD2	-	TRBJ2-1	TGTGCCACCAGTGAAAGAACTAGCGGGAGGGCCAATGAGCAGTTCTTC	CATSERTSGRANEQFF
TRBV3-1	TRBD2	-	TRBJ2-1	TGTGCCAGCAGCCAAGCAGGGCTAGCGGGAGACGAGCAGTTCTTC	CASSQAGLAGDEQFF
TRBV7-9	-	many	TRBJ1-5	TGTGCCAGCAGCTTAGAATCGAATCAGCCCCAGCATTTT	CASSLESNQPQHF
TRBV2	TRBD1	many	TRBJ2-5	TGTGCCAGCAGTGGACAGGGTTGGGAGACCCAGTACTTC	CASSGQGWETQYF
TRBV3-1	TRBD1	many	TRBJ2-4	TGTGCCAGCAGCCAAGGGTTTGGGGGACAGAAACAACTAGCCAAAAACATTCAGTACTTC	CASSQGFGGQKQLAKNIQYF
TRBV6-2/TRBV6-3	-	few	TRBJ2-7	TGTGCCAGCAGTTACTCTGGGTACCACGAGCAGTACTTC	CASSYSGYHEQYF
TRBV6-1	TRBD1	-	TRBJ1-5	TGTGCCAGCAGTGTCGGACAGGCACTCAATCAGCCCCAGCATTTT	CASSVGQALNQPQHF
TRBV13	-	-	TRBJ2-7	TGTGCCAGCAGCTTACAAGGACGTAGGAGCCCGGGCGAGCAGTACTTC	CASSLQGRRSPGEQYF
TRBV5-1	TRBD2	many	TRBJ2-7	TGCGCCAGCAGCTTGGCCGGGGGGGGCAGGAGCTCCTACGAGCAGTACTTC	CASSLAGGGRSSYEQYF
TRBV20-1	-	many	TRBJ2-1	TGCAGTGCTAGTTCTGCTTACAATGAGCAGTTCTTC	CSASSAYNEQFF
TRBV11-3	TRBD1	many	TRBJ2-3	TGTGCCAGCAGCGCGGGGACAGGGGTCACAGATACGCAGTATTTT	CASSAGTGVTDTQYF
TRBV27	-	many	TRBJ1-1	TGTGCCAGCAGTTTTCAGCAGTACACTGAAGCTTTCTTT	CASSFQQYTEAFF
TRBV5-1	TRBD1	-	TRBJ1-5	TGCGCCAGCAGGTACGGGACAGATAGCAATCAGCCCCAGCATTTT	CASRYGTDSNQPQHF
TRBV28	-	many	TRBJ2-3	TGTGCCAGCAGTTCGGACGTGGCTACGCAGTATTTT	CASSSDVATQYF
TRBV11-2	-	many	TRBJ2-3	TGTGCCAGCAGCCGGGACTCATCAAGCACAGATACGCAGTATTTT	CASSRDSSSTDTQYF
TRBV28	-	many	TRBJ2-3	TGTGCCAGCAGTATCCAGACCCCAGGTCGGACAGATACGCAGTATTTT	CASSIQTPGRTDTQYF
TRBV24-1	TRBD1	many	TRBJ2-3	TGTGCCACCAGTGATTTAGGGACAGGGACTACAGATACGCAGTATTTT	CATSDLGTGTTDTQYF
TRBV5-1	TRBD1	many	TRBJ1-4	TGCGCCAGCAGCTTTAACAGGGGGAGCGAAAAACTGTTTTTT	CASSFNRGSEKLFF
TRBV13	TRBD1	few	TRBJ1-4	TGTGCCAGCAGCGTGACAGGGGGCTTTGAAAAACTGTTTTTT	CASSVTGGFEKLFF
TRBV12-3/TRBV12-4	-	many	TRBJ2-3	TGTGCCAGCACTCACGAGGGAGTCTACGATACGCAGTATTTT	CASTHEGVYDTQYF
TRBV5-5	TRBD2	many	TRBJ2-1	TGTGCCAGCAGCTTGATCTGGGAAGTAGCGGGAGTACATGAGCAGTTCTTC	CASSLIWEVAGVHEQFF
TRBV7-9	-	few	TRBJ2-7	TGTGCCAGCACCGTCTGGGGGGCTAGGGAGCAGTACTTC	CASTVWGAREQYF
TRBV6-1	-	many	TRBJ2-7	TGTGCCAGCAGTTCCAGGTTGAGCCGAAGCTCCTACGAGCAGTACTTC	CASSSRLSRSSYEQYF
TRBV5-6	TRBD2	-	TRBJ2-5	TGTGCCAGCAGCCGGATAACGGCGGGAGTAGAGACCCAGTACTTC	CASSRITAGVETQYF
TRBV24-1	TRBD1	many	TRBJ2-7	TGTGCCACCAGTGATTCGGGACAGCAAAACTACGAGCAGTACTTC	CATSDSGQQNYEQYF
TRBV13	-	many	TRBJ2-1	TGTGCCAGCAGCTCCATCCGGGGGGAGCAGTTCTTC	CASSSIRGEQFF
TRBV4-2	TRBD2	few	TRBJ2-2	TGTGCCAGCAGCCAACGCGGGACTAGCGGGGGGAACACCGGGGAGCTGTTTTTT	CASSQRGTSGGNTGELFF
TRBV28	-	many	TRBJ2-7	TGTGCCAGCAGTTTATGGTTCCGGGGGAAAAACGAGCAGTACTTC	CASSLWFRGKNEQYF
TRBV30	-	-	TRBJ1-2	TGTGCCTGGAACGTCCCGGGGGCTGCTAACTATGGCTACACCTTC	CAWNVPGAANYGYTF
TRBV4-1	TRBD1	few	TRBJ1-2	TGCGCCAGCAGCCAGCCGGCAGGGGGGAACTATGGCTACACCTTC	CASSQPAGGNYGYTF
TRBV12-3/TRBV12-4	TRBD1	many	TRBJ2-1	TGTGCCAGCAGTACCGGGACAGGGGACTACAATGAGCAGTTCTTC	CASSTGTGDYNEQFF
TRBV6-1	TRBD2	many	TRBJ2-7	TGTGCCAGCAGTCCTCGACTAGCGGGATACGAGCAGTACTTC	CASSPRLAGYEQYF
TRBV30	-	-	TRBJ1-1	TGTGTCTGGACCGCGAGGACTGAAGCTTTCTTT	CVWTARTEAFF
TRBV6-2/TRBV6-3	-	many	TRBJ1-5	TGTGCCAGCAGTTACGGCCCTAGTCAGCCCCAGCATTTT	CASSYGPSQPQHF
TRBV5-1	TRBD1	few	TRBJ1-2	TGCGCCAGCAGACAACAGGGGACCAACTATGGCTACACCTTC	CASRQQGTNYGYTF
TRBV4-2	-	-	TRBJ2-3	TGTGCCAGCAGCCAATACCCCCCTAAGCGGACCAGCACAGATACGCAGTATTTT	CASSQYPPKRTSTDTQYF
TRBV18	-	-	TRBJ2-3	TGTGCCAGCTCACCGCTGGGGGGGCGTCACACAGATACGCAGTATTTT	CASSPLGGRHTDTQYF
TRBV6-1	TRBD1	many	TRBJ2-7	TGTGCCAGCAGTGACCCGACAGGGGGAAGAGGCCACGAGCAGTACTTC	CASSDPTGGRGHEQYF
TRBV12-3/TRBV12-4	-	-	TRBJ1-2	TGTGCCAGCAGTGTGGGAGGGGCGGGCGTCTATGGCTACACCTTC	CASSVGGAGVYGYTF
TRBV12-3/TRBV12-4	-	-	TRBJ1-5	TGTGCCAGCCACGGGGGGGTTACTCGACAGCCCCAGCATTTT	CASHGGVTRQPQHF
TRBV18	-	many	TRBJ2-7	TGTGCCAGCTCACCTCAGGCCCGGGATTACGAGCAGTACTTC	CASSPQARDYEQYF
TRBV6-2/TRBV6-3	-	few	TRBJ1-2	TGTGCCAGCAGTGGTGCCGATCTGGGTAATGGCTACACCTTC	CASSGADLGNGYTF
TRBV6-1	-	-	TRBJ1-2	TGTGCCAGCAGTCCTTATACCCCTAACTATGGCTACACCTTC	CASSPYTPNYGYTF
TRBV27	TRBD1	-	TRBJ1-1	TGTGCCAGCAGTCAGGGGACAGGGAGGAACACTGAAGCTTTCTTT	CASSQGTGRNTEAFF
TRBV28	-	many	TRBJ2-7	TGTGCCAGCAGTGGGACGACCCCCTACGAGCAGTACTTC	CASSGTTPYEQYF
TRBV4-2	-	few	TRBJ2-1	TGTGCCAGCAGCCAAGGTTATCGGGGGAATGAGCAGTTCTTC	CASSQGYRGNEQFF